This TCR beta chain emerged from a study of cytomegalovirus exposure and HLA in healthy donors. Overall study: Around 200 million T cells yielded 100 million or so unique TCR beta sequences, as an earlier analysis found.

The PCR contained 60 Vbeta and 13 Jbeta primers. Profiled with immunoSEQ multiplex PCR; TCRdb holds only in-frame clones, not every one. The sample has around 120,000 clones, around 77% seen once. This CDR3 contains 14 residues. V lost 4 bases, J lost 1 base, and 9 bases lay in between. Germline CDR1 SEHNR, CDR2 FQNEAQ (reference sequence). The chain has TRBV7-9 and TRBJ2-3; D may be TRBD1 (5 bases). The sequence was collected from a woman between 45 and 65 years old in good health and CMV-seronegative. Sequencing was performed on PBMCs. For the CDR3, the DNA is TGTGCCAGCAGCTCCCAGACAGGCACAGATACGCAGTATTTT. Protein: CASSSQTGTDTQYF.